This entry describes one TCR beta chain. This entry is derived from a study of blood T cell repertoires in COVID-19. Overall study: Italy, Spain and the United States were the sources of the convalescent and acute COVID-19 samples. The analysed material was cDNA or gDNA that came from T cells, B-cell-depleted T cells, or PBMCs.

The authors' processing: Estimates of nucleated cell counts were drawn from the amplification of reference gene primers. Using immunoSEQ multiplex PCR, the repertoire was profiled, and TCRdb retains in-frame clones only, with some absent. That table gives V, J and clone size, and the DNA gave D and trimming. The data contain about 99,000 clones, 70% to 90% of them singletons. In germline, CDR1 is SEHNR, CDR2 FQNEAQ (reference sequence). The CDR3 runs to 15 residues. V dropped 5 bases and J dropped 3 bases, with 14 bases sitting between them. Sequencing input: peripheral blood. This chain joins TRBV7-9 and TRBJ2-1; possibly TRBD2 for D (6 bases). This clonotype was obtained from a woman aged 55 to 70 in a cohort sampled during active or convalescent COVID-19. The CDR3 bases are TGTGCCAGCAGCAACTCCGGGACTTTCTACAATGAGCAGTTCTTC. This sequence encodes CASSNSGTFYNEQFF.